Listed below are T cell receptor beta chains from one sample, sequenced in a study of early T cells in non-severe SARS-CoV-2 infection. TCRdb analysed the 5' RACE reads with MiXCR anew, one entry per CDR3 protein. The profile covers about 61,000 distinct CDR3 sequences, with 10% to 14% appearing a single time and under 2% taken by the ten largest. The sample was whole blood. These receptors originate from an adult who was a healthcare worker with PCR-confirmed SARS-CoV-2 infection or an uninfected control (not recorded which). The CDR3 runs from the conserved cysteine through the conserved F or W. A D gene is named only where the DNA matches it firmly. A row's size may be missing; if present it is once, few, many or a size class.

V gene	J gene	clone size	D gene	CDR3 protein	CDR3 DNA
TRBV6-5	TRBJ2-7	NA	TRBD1	CASSPTGVSEQYF	TGTGCCAGCAGTCCTACAGGGGTTAGCGAGCAGTACTTC
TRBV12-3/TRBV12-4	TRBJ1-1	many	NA	CASSFGPPGRAEAFF	TGTGCCAGCAGTTTTGGTCCCCCAGGGAGGGCTGAAGCTTTCTTT
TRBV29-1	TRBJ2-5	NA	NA	CSVVRGRETQYF	TGCAGCGTTGTTAGGGGGAGAGAGACCCAGTACTTC
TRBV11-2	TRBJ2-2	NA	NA	CASSPWGGANTGELFF	TGTGCCAGCAGCCCGTGGGGCGGGGCTAACACCGGGGAGCTGTTTTTT
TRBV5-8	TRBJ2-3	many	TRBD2	CASSYGGAVDTQYF	TGTGCCAGCAGCTACGGGGGGGCCGTAGATACGCAGTATTTT
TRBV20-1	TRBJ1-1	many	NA	CSRGTPWNTEAFF	TGCAGTCGAGGGACACCCTGGAACACTGAAGCTTTCTTT
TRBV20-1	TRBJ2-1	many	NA	CSASSANNEQFF	TGCAGTGCTAGTTCAGCAAACAATGAGCAGTTCTTC
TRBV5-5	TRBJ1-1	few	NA	CASSLSSNTEAFF	TGTGCCAGCAGCTTGAGTTCCAACACTGAAGCTTTCTTT
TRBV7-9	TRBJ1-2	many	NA	CASSFLRGNGYTF	TGTGCCAGCAGCTTCTTGAGAGGGAATGGCTACACCTTC
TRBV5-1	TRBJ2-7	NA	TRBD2	CASSGLAGAPGEQYF	TGCGCCAGCAGTGGACTAGCGGGGGCCCCGGGTGAGCAGTACTTC
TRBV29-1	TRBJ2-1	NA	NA	CSVGKGLSSYNEQFF	TGCAGCGTTGGCAAGGGGTTAAGCTCCTACAATGAGCAGTTCTTC
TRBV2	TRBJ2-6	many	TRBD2	CASTGGAGANVLTF	TGTGCCAGCACGGGGGGAGCTGGGGCCAACGTCCTGACTTTC
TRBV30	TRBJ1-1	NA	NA	CAWSFRGGLGAFF	TGTGCCTGGAGCTTCCGTGGGGGTCTCGGAGCTTTCTTT
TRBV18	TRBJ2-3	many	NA	CASSPREADTQYF	TGTGCCAGCTCACCACGGGAGGCAGATACGCAGTATTTT
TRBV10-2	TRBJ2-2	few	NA	CASSETGEEDTGELFF	TGCGCCAGCAGTGAAACAGGGGAGGAGGACACCGGGGAGCTGTTTTTT
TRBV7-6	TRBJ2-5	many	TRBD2	CASSFMRGTSGSEETQYF	TGTGCCAGCAGCTTTATGAGAGGGACTAGCGGTAGTGAAGAGACCCAGTACTTC
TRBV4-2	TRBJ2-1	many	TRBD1	CASSQPAGGEQFF	TGTGCCAGCAGCCAACCGGCAGGGGGTGAGCAGTTCTTC
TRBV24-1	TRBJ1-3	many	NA	CATSDFRNRDEGNTIYF	TGTGCCACCAGTGATTTCCGCAACCGGGACGAGGGAAACACCATATATTTT
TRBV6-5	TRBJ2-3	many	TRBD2	CASSPLAGYTDTQYF	TGTGCCAGCAGTCCTCTAGCGGGGTACACAGATACGCAGTATTTT
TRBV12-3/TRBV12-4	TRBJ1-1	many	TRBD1	CASNPGTGGTEAFF	TGTGCCAGCAACCCCGGGACAGGGGGCACTGAAGCTTTCTTT
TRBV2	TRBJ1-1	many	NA	CASSEERNTEAFF	TGTGCCAGCAGTGAGGAGAGGAACACTGAAGCTTTCTTT
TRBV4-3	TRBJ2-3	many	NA	CASSQTRADTQYF	TGCGCCAGCAGCCAAACCCGGGCAGATACGCAGTATTTT
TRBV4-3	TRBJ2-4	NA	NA	CASSQDPPGQGAKNIQYF	TGCGCCAGCAGCCAGGATCCTCCGGGCCAAGGAGCCAAAAACATTCAGTACTTC
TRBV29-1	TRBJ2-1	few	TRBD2	CSVIGLEYRNEQFF	TGCAGCGTCATAGGACTAGAGTATCGCAATGAGCAGTTCTTC